Below, one TCR beta chain is given with its context. This clone showed up just once. Its specific antigen is unknown. The input lacks base qualities; no much larger clone sits a single base away. This sample is drawn from a study of Tregs in tolerant kidney transplant recipients (dated by TCRdb to between 2017 and 2020). As for the study more broadly: Before combined kidney and bone marrow transplantation, this study identified donor-specific regulatory T cells using TCRbeta sequencing and then followed those same cells after transplant. On the study overall, not on this receptor specifically: Expanding Tregs with activated donor B cells appeared to identify the most biologically relevant and donor-specific TCRbeta repertoire. In tolerant patients, donor-specific Tregs expanded more than Tregs overall, which suggests antigen-driven rather than nonspecific expansion. For some patients, the PCR primers changed as time went on, which meant samples from those patients could not be compared with one another at the nucleotide level. Biological reproducibility was not directly addressed, though technical replication error appeared minimal. Because the study included only a small number of patients, the results must be confirmed in larger populations and under other immunosuppression protocols.

Related donors were used in the transplants with nonmyeloablative bone marrow transplantation, and mixed chimerism was transient in the human trials. Thawed PBMCs were FACS-sorted into unstimulated Tregs (CD4+CD25+CD127-), CD4+ non-Tregs (CD4+CD25-), CD4 cells and CD8 cells. The patients were 4 recipients of combined kidney and bone marrow transplants from the ITN036ST trial, and samples were available only from these trial subjects. Healthy control blood was processed to PBMCs with a Ficoll density gradient and then cryopreserved, whereas patient PBMCs were collected both before and after transplant. The CDR3 has 17 amino acids, counting the end cysteine and phenylalanine. Left in the record is the CDR3 DNA by itself, 51 bases read in frame from the first base. The trim is 7 bases for V and 5 bases for J, with a gap of 24 bases between the germline ends. For TCRbeta CDR3 sequencing, genomic DNA from the sorted cells was extracted using the QIAGEN DNeasy Blood and Tissue Kit. High-throughput TCRbeta CDR3 sequencing, which included PCR amplification with bias correction and internal controls, was done commercially through immunoSEQ. As for the original processing: Unique productive TCRbeta sequences were defined by CDR3 nucleotide sequence when primers matched and otherwise by CDR3 amino acid sequence together with Vbeta and Jbeta genes. To correct for sorting error, sequences found in more than one sorted population at a frequency ratio of 2:1 or less were discarded, and the remaining shared sequences were assigned to the population with the higher frequency. A sequence counted as donor-reactive if, in CFSE-low cells, the sequence had a frequency of at least 0.01% and was expanded at least 5-fold compared with unstimulated cells. Jensen-Shannon divergence calculated on the top 100 TCRbeta sequences ranked by frequency was used to measure repertoire divergence. When a sample had multiple sequencing runs, each run was corrected for sorting error separately and the runs were then pooled. Drawn from immuneACCESS, this table holds only the in-frame rearrangements with V and J called that TCRdb kept. Clones are partly lost; checked studies trace under half to an unresolved V gene and leave the rest unexplained. The D gene and trimming were derived from the DNA, and the V and J assignments and clone size from that table. The sample yields about 50,000 clones; approximately 90% were counted once. About 14% of the sample rests with the top ten.

The sequence was collected from a human patient who received a combined kidney and bone marrow transplant. The graft donor may be the source of some T cells after a transplant. Sequencing used CD8+ T cells from blood (PBMCs), obtained 12 months after the transplant. Rearrangement joined TRBV23-1 to TRBJ1-5, with no reliable assignment of the D segment. TRBV23-1 is filed as an ORF, its function uncertain. The CDR3 loop reads CASTRPRKAVNYQPQHF. In nucleotides, the sequence is TGCGCCAGCACCCGCCCTCGGAAAGCGGTCAACTATCAGCCCCAGCATTTT.